This TCR beta chain originates from a study of regulatory T cells in long-lasting Graves disease. Arm-PCR of CDR3 regions and iRepertoire HTBI primers were used to build TCR beta libraries. TCRdb called the multiplex PCR reads again in MiXCR, with one record for every CDR3 protein. The sample has hundreds of thousands of distinct CDR3 sequences; about 12% are singletons. Time point of the sample: newly diagnosed GD, antithyroid drugs for less than 3 months. PBMCs provided the RNA from which the TCR library was made. This clonotype was found a few times. The data also belong to a second study, concerning T cells in Graves' hyperthyroidism and ophthalmopathy. Per that paper: Expanded thyroid clonotypes (above 0.001) were mostly also found in blood.

The material was peripheral blood mononuclear cells (PBMCs), obtained at new diagnosis, from a patient treated with antithyroid drugs. The receptor comes from a woman aged 30 to 39 with Graves disease.

The CDR3 DNA reads TGCGCCAGCAGCCCCGGCCACGACAGGGGCTACGAGCAGTACTTC. It codes for CASSPGHDRGYEQYF. The V and J genes are TRBV4-3 and TRBJ2-7, with 8 bases matching TRBD1. The CDR3 loop spans 15 amino acids. With V trimmed by 4 bases and J by 3 bases, 8 bases remained unmatched. Germline-derived CDR1 and CDR2 are LGHNA and YSLEER.